This T cell receptor beta chain was captured by sequencing in a study of blood T cell repertoires in COVID-19. Across the study: Donors in the United States, Italy and Spain gave samples during acute or convalescent COVID-19. PBMCs, B-cell-depleted T cells, or T cells were the source of the cDNA or gDNA that made up the material.

Original data processing: Using reference gene primer amplification, nucleated cell counts were estimated. Assay used: immunoSEQ multiplex PCR; TCRdb lists only in-frame clones, some missing. That table supplies the V and J calls and clone size; D and trimming were determined from the DNA. The sample holds approximately 61,000 clones, 70% to 80% seen once. Germline CDR1 LNHDA, CDR2 SQIVND (reference sequence). The junction had 4 bases not matched to a gene; V was cut back by 1 base and J by 6 bases. The CDR3 has 14 residues. Sequencing used peripheral blood. The V and J genes are TRBV19 and TRBJ2-3; 7 bases match TRBD1. This TCR derives from an older man with active or convalescent COVID-19. CDR3 DNA: TGTGCCAGTAGTATAGGAGAGGGGGCTGATACGCAGTATTTT. Protein sequence: CASSIGEGADTQYF.